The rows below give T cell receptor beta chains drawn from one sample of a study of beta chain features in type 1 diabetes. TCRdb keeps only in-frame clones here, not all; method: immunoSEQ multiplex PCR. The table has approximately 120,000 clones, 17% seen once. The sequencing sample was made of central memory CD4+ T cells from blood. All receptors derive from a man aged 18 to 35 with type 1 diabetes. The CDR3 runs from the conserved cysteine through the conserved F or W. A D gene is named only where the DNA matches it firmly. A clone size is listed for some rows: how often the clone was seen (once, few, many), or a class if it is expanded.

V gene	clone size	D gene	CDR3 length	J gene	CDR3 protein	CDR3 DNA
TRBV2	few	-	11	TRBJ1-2	CASSERYGYTF	TGTGCCAGCAGTGAGCGCTATGGCTACACCTTC
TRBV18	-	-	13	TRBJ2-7	CASSPEGVNEQYF	TGTGCCAGCTCACCAGAAGGTGTTAACGAGCAGTACTTC
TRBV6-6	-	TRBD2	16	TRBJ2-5	CASSSYGTSGGETQYF	TGTGCCAGCAGTTCCTATGGGACTAGCGGGGGAGAGACCCAGTACTTC
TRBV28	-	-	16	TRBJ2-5	CASDRDSMPMGETQYF	TGTGCCAGCGACCGGGACTCCATGCCGATGGGGGAGACCCAGTACTTC
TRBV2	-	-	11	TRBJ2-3	CASGAADTQYF	TGTGCCAGCGGGGCTGCAGATACGCAGTATTTT
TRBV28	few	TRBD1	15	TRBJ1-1	CASNKTGYEDTEAFF	TGTGCCAGCAATAAGACAGGGTATGAAGACACTGAAGCTTTCTTT
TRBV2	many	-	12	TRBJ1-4	CASTRQQEKLFF	TGTGCCAGCACCCGACAGCAAGAAAAACTGTTTTTT
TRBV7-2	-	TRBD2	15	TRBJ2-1	CASSSRGGGYNEQFF	TGTGCCAGCAGCTCCCGGGGGGGAGGGTACAATGAGCAGTTCTTC
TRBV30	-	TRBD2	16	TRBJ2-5	CAWRVGLAGSQETQYF	TGTGCCTGGAGGGTGGGCCTAGCGGGCTCCCAAGAGACCCAGTACTTC
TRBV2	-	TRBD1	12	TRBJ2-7	CASNSDRSRQYF	TGTGCCAGCAACTCGGACAGGTCACGGCAGTACTTC
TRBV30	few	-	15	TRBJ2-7	CAWSVGDGSPYEQYF	TGTGCCTGGAGTGTAGGAGATGGAAGTCCCTACGAGCAGTACTTC
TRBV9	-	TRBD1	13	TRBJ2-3	CASSAQGADTQYF	TGTGCCAGCAGCGCACAGGGGGCAGATACGCAGTATTTT
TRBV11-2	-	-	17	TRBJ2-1	CASSLDRSSVPFNEQFF	TGTGCCAGCAGCTTAGATCGGAGCAGTGTCCCTTTCAATGAGCAGTTCTTC
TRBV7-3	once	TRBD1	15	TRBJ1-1	CASSPDRVVNTEAFF	TGTGCCAGCAGCCCGGACAGGGTAGTGAACACTGAAGCTTTCTTT
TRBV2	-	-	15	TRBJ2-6	CASRDRRSGANVLTF	TGTGCCAGCAGGGACCGCCGCTCTGGGGCCAACGTCCTGACTTTC
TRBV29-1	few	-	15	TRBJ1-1	CSGAAGWGMNTEAFF	TGCAGCGGAGCCGCAGGGTGGGGGATGAACACTGAAGCTTTCTTT
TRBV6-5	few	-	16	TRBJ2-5	CASSSPTRGREETQYF	TGTGCCAGCAGTTCCCCGACTAGGGGGAGGGAAGAGACCCAGTACTTC
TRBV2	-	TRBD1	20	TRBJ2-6	CASSEALQGTGASGANVLTF	TGTGCCAGCAGTGAAGCGCTTCAGGGGACAGGAGCCTCTGGGGCCAACGTCCTGACTTTC
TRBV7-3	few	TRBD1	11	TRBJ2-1	CASSGTGGLVF	TGTGCCAGCAGCGGCACAGGGGGCCTGGTCTTC
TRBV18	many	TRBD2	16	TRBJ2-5	CASSPPGLATQETQYF	TGTGCCAGCTCACCACCGGGACTAGCGACCCAGGAGACCCAGTACTTC
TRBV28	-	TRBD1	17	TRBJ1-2	CASSPATRQGENYGYTF	TGTGCCAGCAGTCCCGCCACCCGACAGGGGGAAAACTATGGCTACACCTTC
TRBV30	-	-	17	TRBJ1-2	CAWSSPPQMTVNYGYTF	TGTGCCTGGAGTTCCCCCCCCCAGATGACGGTCAACTATGGCTACACCTTC